This T cell receptor (beta chain) emerged from a study of T cells in Graves' hyperthyroidism and ophthalmopathy. This sample holds PBMCs from roughly 10 ml fresh peripheral blood. RNA transcripts yielded amplified TCR beta CDR3 regions. Primed by the HTBI set, a first-round RT-PCR was run on the TCR CDR3. TCRdb analysed the multiplex PCR reads with MiXCR anew, one entry per CDR3 protein. The profile shows 450,000 to 600,000 distinct CDR3 sequences, about 20% of them singletons. Trimming cost V 3 bases and J 0 bases, with 9 bases left between them. CDR1 is KGHSH, CDR2 LQKENI, per germline. CDR3 length: 15 amino acids.

The chain links TRBV18 to TRBJ1-3; possible D gene TRBD1, 6 bases. The receptor comes from a man aged 35 to 55 with Graves' ophthalmopathy. The sample consisted of blood. This chain's CDR3 is CASSPRQDSGNTIYF. The CDR3 DNA reads TGTGCCAGCTCACCGCGACAGGACTCTGGAAACACCATATATTTT.